This T cell receptor beta chain was profiled in a study of blood T cell repertoires in COVID-19 (dated by TCRdb to the early 2020s). With regard to the full study: Samples covering the acute and convalescent phases of COVID-19 were provided by collaborators in the United States, Italy and Spain. Sample metadata almost always included a de-identified subject ID, COVID-19 status, age in years and sex. A freely available public database, intended as a resource for researchers studying the immune response to SARS-CoV-2, is where the repertoires were released. The material from the prospective study consisted of cDNA or gDNA derived from T cells, B-cell-depleted T cells, or PBMCs. The dataset comprised deeply sampled blood TCRbeta repertoires from subjects exposed to, actively infected with, or recovered from COVID-19. The samples were drawn from the first 160 participants of the ongoing ImmuneRACE study and from more than 1,000 subjects provided by 6 global collaborators. Where available, HLA class I and class II types were taken from metadata supplied by the sample provider and were not determined by assay-based typing.

The immunoSEQ Assay, a bias-controlled multiplex PCR, was used to amplify TCRbeta CDR3 regions from genomic DNA. In the source study's methods: The number of nucleated cells in each sample was estimated from the amplification of reference gene primers within the assay. To quantify the absolute abundance of each unique TCRbeta CDR3 rearrangement, sequence reads were collapsed and filtered. For each sample, productive Simpson clonality was calculated as the square root of Simpson's diversity index across productive rearrangements. TCRdb holds this immuneACCESS table with in-frame rearrangements only. Some clones are missing; in checked studies, unresolved V genes explain under half, and the rest has no known cause. V and J calls and clone size come straight from that table; D and trimming were deduced from the DNA. The sample data list 200,000 to 250,000 clones, and 80% to 90% of these were observed just once. Of the sample, over 3% is held by the ten largest clones.

Participants in the prospective study were aged roughly 18 to 89 years, lived in under 30 United States geographic areas, and enrolled through a virtual design. In the prospective study, cohorts were assigned on the basis of participant-reported clinical history obtained from a screening survey and a study questionnaire. Each participant in the prospective study had whole blood, serum and a nasopharyngeal or oropharyngeal swab collected by mobile phlebotomists. Over an approximately 2-month period, participants in the prospective study had the option of providing additional blood draws and questionnaires. Prospective study blood samples were shipped either frozen or at room temperature before DNA extraction. What the research found in general, with its limitations: How much clinical and demographic metadata was included differed by source and by participant, and the metadata was provided uncurated.

About this clone: Which antigen it targets is not known. No per-base quality is available; no much larger clone lies one base away.

The source is a woman aged 18-29 years in a cohort exposed to, infected with or recovered from COVID-19 (not recorded which). Sequenced sample: PBMCs or T cells enriched from blood (not recorded which).

The DNA reads TGTGCCACCACAGGGGGTCCTTACAATGAGCAGTTCTTC. Protein translation: CATTGGPYNEQFF. Rearrangement joined TRBV19 to TRBJ2-1, and 8 junctional nucleotides match TRBD1. CDR1 LNHDA and CDR2 SQIVND are derived from the germline V gene (reference sequence). The CDR3 covers 13 residues, taking in both the cysteine and the phenylalanine. The only DNA kept is the CDR3, 39 bases in frame from the first base. V and J are trimmed by 10 bases and 4 bases, and the gene matches miss 6 bases of the junction.